This paragraph covers one TCR beta chain sequence. The data stem from a study of identical twins. CDR3 length: 14 residues. Germline loops: CDR1 SEHNR, CDR2 FQNEAQ (reference sequence). V was cut by 4 bases and J by 3 bases, with 12 bases left in between. Using its own MiXCR run on the 5' RACE reads, TCRdb lists one record per CDR3 protein. The sample shows 430,000 or so distinct CDR3 sequences, 20% to 30% of them seen only once. These data are also associated with another study on T cells expressing NK-cell markers. That source reports: Dominant NKG2C+ clonotypes made up about 1.0-7.0% of CD8+ T cells in six donors. In a few donors, dominant clonotypes made up about 25-60.1% of CD3+CD56-NKG2C+ cells.

This sequence originates from a woman younger than 35 in good health. The J gene is TRBJ1-1, the V gene TRBV7-9, with a tentative D call TRBD1 (5 bases). The sequencing sample was made of CD4+ T cells sorted from blood. The CDR3 nucleotides read TGTGCCAGCAGCTCCAGGGCAGTTTACACTGAAGCTTTCTTT. This translates into CASSSRAVYTEAFF.